This T cell receptor beta chain appears in the sequencing data of a study of cytomegalovirus exposure and HLA in healthy donors. Study-wide results and limits: Later analysis suggested most CMV-associated TCR beta chains were HLA-restricted. As was reported, the classifier diagnosed cytomegalovirus status with high specificity and sensitivity. In vitro, a few CMV-associated chains proved specific for CMV antigens. Association of 15,000 to 20,000 TCR beta sequences with HLA alleles was found at 0.05 false discovery rate in a later analysis.

Trimming removed 2 bases at V and 4 bases at J, with 15 bases between. Looked up from germline, CDR1 is GTSNPN and CDR2 is SVGIG (reference sequence). The CDR3 has 15 amino acids. This clone appeared once. Its target is unknown. PCR was performed using 60 Vbeta and 13 Jbeta primers. Some clones are missing from TCRdb's copy, which holds only in-frame ones; the method was immunoSEQ multiplex PCR. The repertoire has about 170,000 clones, around 80% of them found once; the top ten carry approximately 1.5%. Sequencing input: PBMCs. The chain carries TRBV30 and TRBJ1-5, with D possibly TRBD1 on 5 matching bases. This TCR came from a woman in her thirties in good health and CMV-seropositive. The chain's CDR3 is CAWSLGQALNQPQHF. In nucleotides, the CDR3 is TGTGCCTGGAGTCTGGGGCAGGCCCTAAATCAGCCCCAGCATTTT.